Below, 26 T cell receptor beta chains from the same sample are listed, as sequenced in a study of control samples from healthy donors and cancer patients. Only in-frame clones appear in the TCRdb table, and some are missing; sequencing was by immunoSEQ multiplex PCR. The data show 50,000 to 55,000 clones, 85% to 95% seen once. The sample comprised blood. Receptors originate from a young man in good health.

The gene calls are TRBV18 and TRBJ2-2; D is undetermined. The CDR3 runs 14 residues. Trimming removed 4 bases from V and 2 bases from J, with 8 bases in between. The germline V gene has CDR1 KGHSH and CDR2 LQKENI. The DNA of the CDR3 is TGTGCCAGCTCACGAGCATATAACACCGGGGAGCTGTTTTTT. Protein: CASSRAYNTGELFF.

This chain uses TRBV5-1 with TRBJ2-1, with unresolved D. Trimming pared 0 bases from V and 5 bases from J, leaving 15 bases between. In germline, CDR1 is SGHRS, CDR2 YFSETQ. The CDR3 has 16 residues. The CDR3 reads CASSLATNGLHNEQFF. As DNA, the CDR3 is TGCGCCAGCAGCTTGGCCACGAACGGTCTCCACAATGAGCAGTTCTTC.

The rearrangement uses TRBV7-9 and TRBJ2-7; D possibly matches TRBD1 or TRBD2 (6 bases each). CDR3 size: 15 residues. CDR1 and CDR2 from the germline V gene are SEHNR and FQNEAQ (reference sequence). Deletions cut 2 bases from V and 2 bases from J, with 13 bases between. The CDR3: CASSLWTGGPYEQYF. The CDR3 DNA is TGTGCCAGCAGCTTATGGACCGGGGGCCCCTACGAGCAGTACTTC.

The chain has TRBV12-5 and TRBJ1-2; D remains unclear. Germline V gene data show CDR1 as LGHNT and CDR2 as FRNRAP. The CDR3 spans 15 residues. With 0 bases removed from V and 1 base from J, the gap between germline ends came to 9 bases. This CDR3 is CASGLVLDVNYGYTF. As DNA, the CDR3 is TGTGCTAGTGGTTTGGTATTGGACGTTAACTATGGCTACACCTTC.

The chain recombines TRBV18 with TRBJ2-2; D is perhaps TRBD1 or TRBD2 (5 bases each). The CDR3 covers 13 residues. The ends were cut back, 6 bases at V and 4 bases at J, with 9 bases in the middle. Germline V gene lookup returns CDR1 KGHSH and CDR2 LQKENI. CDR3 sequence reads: CASSGDRTGELFF. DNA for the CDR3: TGTGCCAGCTCGGGGGACCGCACCGGGGAGCTGTTTTTT.

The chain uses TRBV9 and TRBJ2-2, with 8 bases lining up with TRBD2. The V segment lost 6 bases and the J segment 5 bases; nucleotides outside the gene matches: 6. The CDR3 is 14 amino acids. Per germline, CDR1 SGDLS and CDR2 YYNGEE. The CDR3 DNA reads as TGTGCCAGCAACCAAGCGGGGGTTACCGGGGAGCTGTTTTTT. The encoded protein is CASNQAGVTGELFF.

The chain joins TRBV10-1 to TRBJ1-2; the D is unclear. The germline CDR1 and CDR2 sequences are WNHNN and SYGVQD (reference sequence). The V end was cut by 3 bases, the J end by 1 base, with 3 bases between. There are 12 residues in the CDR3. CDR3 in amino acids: CASSDSNYGYTF. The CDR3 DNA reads TGCGCCAGCAGTGACAGTAACTATGGCTACACCTTC.

CDR3 DNA: TGTGCCAGCAGCTTACGACAAAGCACAGATACGCAGTATTTT. Translated: CASSLRQSTDTQYF. The chain couples TRBV5-5 to TRBJ2-3; no clear D. This CDR3 comprises 14 residues. Per the germline V gene, CDR1 is SGHKS and CDR2 is YYEKEE (reference sequence). Trimming removed 2 bases at V and 0 bases at J, with 7 bases between.

The CDR3 nucleotides read TGTGCCAGCAGCCCCCCCGGGGCAGGTCGGACCGGGGAGCTGTTTTTT. This codes for CASSPPGAGRTGELFF. The chain couples TRBV7-6 to TRBJ2-2, with D perhaps matching TRBD1 or TRBD2 (5 bases each). Trimming removed 5 bases from V and 5 bases from J, with 18 bases in between. The CDR3 extends over 16 amino acids. Looked up from germline, CDR1 is SGHVS and CDR2 is FNYEAQ.

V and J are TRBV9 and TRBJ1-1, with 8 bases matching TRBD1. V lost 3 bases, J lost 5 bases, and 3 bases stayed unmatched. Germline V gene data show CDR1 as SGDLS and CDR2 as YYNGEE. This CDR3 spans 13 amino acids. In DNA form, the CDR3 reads TGTGCCAGCAGCGGACAGGGGAGGACTGAAGCTTTCTTT. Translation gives CASSGQGRTEAFF.

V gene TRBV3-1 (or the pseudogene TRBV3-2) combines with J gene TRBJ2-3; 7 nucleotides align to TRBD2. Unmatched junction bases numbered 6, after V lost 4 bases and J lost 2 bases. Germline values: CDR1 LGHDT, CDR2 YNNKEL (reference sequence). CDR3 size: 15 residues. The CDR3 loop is CASSLSGPITDTQYF. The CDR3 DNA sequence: TGTGCCAGCAGCCTTAGCGGGCCGATCACAGATACGCAGTATTTT.

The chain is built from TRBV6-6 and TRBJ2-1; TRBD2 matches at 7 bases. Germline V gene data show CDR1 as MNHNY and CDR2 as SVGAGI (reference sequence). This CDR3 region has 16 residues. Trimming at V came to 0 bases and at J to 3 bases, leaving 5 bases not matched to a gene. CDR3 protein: CASSYSRLADYNEQFF. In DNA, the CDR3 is TGTGCCAGCAGTTACTCGCGTCTAGCGGACTACAATGAGCAGTTCTTC.

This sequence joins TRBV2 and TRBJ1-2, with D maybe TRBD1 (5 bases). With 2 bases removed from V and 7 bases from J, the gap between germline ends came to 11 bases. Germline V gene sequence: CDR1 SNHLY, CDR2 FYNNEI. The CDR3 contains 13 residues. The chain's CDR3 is CASSERGDGGYTF. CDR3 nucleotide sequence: TGTGCCAGCAGTGAAAGGGGAGACGGTGGCTACACCTTC. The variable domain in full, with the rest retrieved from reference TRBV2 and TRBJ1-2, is EPEVTQTPSHQVTQMGQEVILRCVPISNHLYFYWYRQILGQKVEFLVSFYNNEISEKSEIFDDQFSVERPDGSNFTLKIRSTKLEDSAMYFCASSERGDGGYTFGSGTRLTVV.

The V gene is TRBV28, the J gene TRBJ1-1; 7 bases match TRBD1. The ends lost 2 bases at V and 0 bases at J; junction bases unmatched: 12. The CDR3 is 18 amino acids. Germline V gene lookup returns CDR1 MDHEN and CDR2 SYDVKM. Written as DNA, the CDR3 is TGTGCCAGCAGTTTAGCGCGCCCCCGACAGGGTATGAACACTGAAGCTTTCTTT. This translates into CASSLARPRQGMNTEAFF.

CDR3 amino acids: CASSDFAGNQPQHF. The CDR3 nucleotides read TGTGCCAGCAGTGACTTTGCGGGGAATCAGCCCCAGCATTTT. V and J are TRBV6-4 and TRBJ1-5; D is unclear. Between the trimmed V and J ends, which lost 1 base and 4 bases, there was a span of 8 bases. The CDR3 covers 14 residues. Germline loops: CDR1 MRHNA, CDR2 SNTAGT.

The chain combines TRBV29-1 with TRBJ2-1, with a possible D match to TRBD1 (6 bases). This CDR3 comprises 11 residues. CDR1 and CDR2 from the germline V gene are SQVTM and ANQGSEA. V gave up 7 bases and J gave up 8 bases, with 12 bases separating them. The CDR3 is CSGRQDHEQFF. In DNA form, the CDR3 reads TGCAGCGGGCGACAGGACCATGAGCAGTTCTTC.

The CDR3 spells CASSPGSGSYEQYF. CDR3 bases: TGTGCCAGCAGCCCCGGTAGCGGGAGTTACGAGCAGTACTTC. The chain recombines TRBV9 with TRBJ2-7; 9 nucleotides match TRBD2. There are 14 residues in the CDR3. The germline V gene has CDR1 SGDLS and CDR2 YYNGEE. Unmatched junction bases numbered 6, after V lost 4 bases and J lost 4 bases.

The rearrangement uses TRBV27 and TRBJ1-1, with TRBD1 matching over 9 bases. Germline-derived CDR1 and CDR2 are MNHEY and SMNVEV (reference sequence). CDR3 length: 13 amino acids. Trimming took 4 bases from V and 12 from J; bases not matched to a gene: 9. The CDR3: CASSSGTGSLPFF. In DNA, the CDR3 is TGTGCCAGCAGTTCGGGGACAGGGAGTTTACCTTTCTTT.

The CDR3 region is CASSVKGQGAEAFF. The CDR3 bases are TGTGCCAGCAGCGTAAAGGGGCAGGGGGCTGAAGCTTTCTTT. This chain connects TRBV9 to TRBJ1-1; 7 nucleotides match TRBD1. V lost 1 base, J lost 6 bases, and 6 bases stayed unmatched. The CDR3 spans 14 residues. The germline gives CDR1 SGDLS, CDR2 YYNGEE.

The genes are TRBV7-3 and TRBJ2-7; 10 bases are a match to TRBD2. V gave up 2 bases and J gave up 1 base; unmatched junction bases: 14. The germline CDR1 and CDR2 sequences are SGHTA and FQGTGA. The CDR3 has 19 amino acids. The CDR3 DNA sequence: TGTGCCAGCAGCTTAGTAGGGACTAGCGCCTTTCAGAGGTCCTACGAGCAGTACTTC. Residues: CASSLVGTSAFQRSYEQYF.

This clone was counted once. The CDR3 DNA is TGTGCCAGCAGCGAGACAGGGGTAACCCTCCACTTT. Translating gives CASSETGVTLHF. The chain combines TRBV7-2 with TRBJ1-6; 8 bases line up with TRBD1. Germline trimming cut 5 bases from V and 14 bases from J; bases unmatched to any gene: 5. CDR1 is SGHTA and CDR2 is FQGNSA in the germline V gene. The CDR3 has 12 residues.

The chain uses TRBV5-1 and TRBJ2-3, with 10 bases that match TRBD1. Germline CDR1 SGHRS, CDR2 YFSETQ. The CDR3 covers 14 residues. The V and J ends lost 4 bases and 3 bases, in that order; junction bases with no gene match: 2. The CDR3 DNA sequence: TGCGCCAGCAGCCGGGACAGGGGTACAGATACGCAGTATTTT. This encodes CASSRDRGTDTQYF.

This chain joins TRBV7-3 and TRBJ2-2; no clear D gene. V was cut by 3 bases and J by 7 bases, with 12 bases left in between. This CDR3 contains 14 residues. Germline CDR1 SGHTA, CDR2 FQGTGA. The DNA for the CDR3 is TGTGCCAGCAGCTTTGGCTCTCCGGGCGGGGAGCTGTTTTTT. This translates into CASSFGSPGGELFF.

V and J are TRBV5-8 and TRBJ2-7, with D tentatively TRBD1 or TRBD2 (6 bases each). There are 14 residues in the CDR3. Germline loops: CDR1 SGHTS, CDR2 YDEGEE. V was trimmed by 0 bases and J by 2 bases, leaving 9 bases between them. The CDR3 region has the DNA TGTGCCAGCAGCTTGGGGGGGGCCCCCTACGAGCAGTACTTC. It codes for CASSLGGAPYEQYF.

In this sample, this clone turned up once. This chain's CDR3 is CSVTTAYSYEQYF. The CDR3 nucleotides are TGCAGCGTGACGACAGCGTACTCCTACGAGCAGTACTTC. V and J are TRBV29-1 and TRBJ2-7, with TRBD1 as a possible D gene (5 bases). This CDR3 contains 13 residues. V gave up 6 bases and J gave up 0 bases, with 12 bases separating them. Germline CDR1 SQVTM, CDR2 ANQGSEA.

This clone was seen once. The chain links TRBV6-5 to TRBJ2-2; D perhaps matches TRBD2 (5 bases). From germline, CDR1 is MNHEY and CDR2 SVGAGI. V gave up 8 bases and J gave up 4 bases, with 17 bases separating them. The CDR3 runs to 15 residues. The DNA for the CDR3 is TGTGCCAGCTCCGTCTGGCTAGGAGGCACCGGGGAGCTGTTTTTT. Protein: CASSVWLGGTGELFF.